This is a list of T cell receptor beta chains from one sample in a study of vaccination and CD4 T cells after COVID-19. These TCRs are of unknown antigen specificity. Via MiXCR, TCRdb re-called the PCR reads, giving one row per CDR3 protein. Of about 23,000 distinct CDR3 sequences listed, roughly 44% are singletons. The sequencing used CD4+ T cells from blood, cultured in vitro, collected before SARS-CoV-2 vaccination. The source is a human donor who received a COVID-19 vaccine. CDR3s include the opening cysteine and the closing phenylalanine or tryptophan. The D gene is left open where the match is weak. Where a row states a size, it is once, few, many or the class of an expanded clone; other rows omit it.

few | TRBJ2-2 | TRBD1 | TRBV7-9 | TGTGCCAGCAGCCAGGACAGGGGAGGGGAGCTGTTTTTT | CASSQDRGGELFF
. | TRBJ2-5 | . | TRBV7-7 | TGTGCCAGCAGCTTCCTCCCGGTGGCTAGTGGCTCCGGGTACCAAGAGACCCAGTACTTC | CASSFLPVASGSGYQETQYF
. | TRBJ2-5 | . | TRBV20-1 | TGCAGTGCTAGTTCAGGGAGAGAGACCCAGTACTTC | CSASSGRETQYF
. | TRBJ2-7 | TRBD1 | TRBV7-9 | TGTGCCAGCAGCAGACGGGACAGGGGGACACAGTCCTACGAGCAGTACTTC | CASSRRDRGTQSYEQYF
. | TRBJ1-2 | . | TRBV20-1 | TGCAGTGCTGGCCGGGTAAACTATGGCTACACCTTC | CSAGRVNYGYTF
. | TRBJ1-2 | . | TRBV14 | TGTGCCAGCAGCCAAGATCAGGGGTTTCGTGGCTACACCTTC | CASSQDQGFRGYTF
. | TRBJ2-6 | . | TRBV6-1 | TGTGCCAGCTTGGGCCACTCTGGGGCCAACGTCCTGACTTTC | CASLGHSGANVLTF
few | TRBJ1-2 | . | TRBV7-2 | TGTGCCAGCAGCTTAGAGTCCCAGAACTATGGCTACACCTTC | CASSLESQNYGYTF
. | TRBJ2-5 | . | TRBV11-3 | TGTGCCAGCAGCTTAGATGGGCAGAAAGAGACCCAGTACTTC | CASSLDGQKETQYF
. | TRBJ2-5 | TRBD2 | TRBV20-1 | TGCAGTGCCTTCGGACTAGATCGAGAGACCCAGTACTTC | CSAFGLDRETQYF
. | TRBJ1-3 | TRBD1 | TRBV30 | TGTGCCTGGGGTACAGGGGGCACTGGAAACACCATATATTTT | CAWGTGGTGNTIYF
few | TRBJ1-2 | TRBD1 | TRBV10-3 | TGTGCCATAGGGAGACAGGGGGCAACCTATGGCTACACCTTC | CAIGRQGATYGYTF
. | TRBJ2-3 | TRBD2 | TRBV7-9 | TGTGCCAGCAGCTTAGTGGGAGGGATGGGGACAGATACGCAGTATTTT | CASSLVGGMGTDTQYF